These 9 T cell receptor beta chains were sequenced from one sample in a study of shared clonotypes between healthy human individuals. In the naive CD8 group, cells lacked CD45RO and were positively selected for CCR7, so terminally differentiated effector memory CD45RA+ cells were left out. The table came from immunoSEQ multiplex PCR; TCRdb's copy has only in-frame clones and leaves some out. The sample includes about 2.1 million clones, under 95% seen only once; the top ten take about 1.8%. Sequences were obtained from naive CD8+ T cells from PBMCs. Source of these receptors: a man aged 18 to 29 in good health. Some clones in this sample may be carry-over from other donors' samples.

V and J are TRBV5-5 and TRBJ2-3, with D possibly matching TRBD2 (5 bases). The V end was cut by 4 bases, the J end by 4 bases, with 13 bases between. The CDR3 sequence is 14 residues long. Germline V gene sequence: CDR1 SGHKS, CDR2 YYEKEE (reference sequence). CDR3 residues: CASSGEQLSDTQYF. The CDR3 DNA reads TGTGCCAGCAGCGGGGAGCAGCTATCAGATACGCAGTATTTT.

The count of this clone is one. The chain employs TRBV5-6 and TRBJ2-1; TRBD2 matches 12 bases. This CDR3 has 16 residues. The germline gives CDR1 SGHDT, CDR2 YYEEEE. Trimming removed 4 bases from V and 4 bases from J; junction bases left unmatched: 6. The CDR3 spells CASSTPTSGRYNEQFF. Written as DNA, the CDR3 is TGTGCCAGCAGCACTCCGACTAGCGGGAGATACAATGAGCAGTTCTTC.

The chain carries TRBV4-1 and TRBJ2-3; D possibly corresponds to TRBD2 (6 bases). Germline CDR1 and CDR2: MGHRA and YSYEKL. Trimming removed 1 base at V and 2 bases at J, with 10 bases between. CDR3 size: 15 residues. DNA for the CDR3: TGCGCCAGCAGCCAAGCACTAGCTGACACAGATACGCAGTATTTT. Translation gives CASSQALADTDTQYF.

This chain links TRBV27 with TRBJ1-5; tentatively, D is TRBD1 (6 bases). Germline CDR1 reads MNHEY; CDR2 reads SMNVEV (reference sequence). The CDR3 is made up of 16 amino acids. Between the trimmed V and J ends, which lost 2 bases and 4 bases, there was a span of 15 bases. The CDR3 DNA follows: TGTGCCAGCAGTTTAGGGCCAGGGGTTGGTAATCAGCCCCAGCATTTT. Translation: CASSLGPGVGNQPQHF.

CDR3 sequence reads: CASQQLAGGLYEQYF. As DNA, the CDR3 is TGTGCCAGCCAGCAACTAGCGGGAGGTCTATACGAGCAGTACTTC. The rearrangement joins TRBV2 to TRBJ2-7; 12 bases match TRBD2. Germline-derived CDR1 and CDR2 are SNHLY and FYNNEI. V shed 8 bases, J shed 4 bases, and the junction held 9 bases outside the gene matches. The CDR3 has 15 amino acids.

V gene TRBV29-1 combines with J gene TRBJ2-7; 8 bases match TRBD1. The CDR3 has 12 amino acids. Trimming removed 7 bases from V and 6 bases from J; junction bases left unmatched: 8. Germline values: CDR1 SQVTM, CDR2 ANQGSEA. The CDR3 sequence is CSARTGLGEQYF. CDR3 nucleotide sequence: TGCAGCGCCCGGACAGGGCTGGGCGAGCAGTACTTC.

The chain recombines TRBV7-6 with TRBJ1-1; TRBD1 agrees at 7 bases. The germline V gene has CDR1 SGHVS and CDR2 FNYEAQ. There are 13 residues in the CDR3. The ends lost 5 bases at V and 4 bases at J; junction bases unmatched: 4. The CDR3, as DNA: TGTGCCAGCAGCGGCGACAGGGCCACTGAAGCTTTCTTT. It translates to CASSGDRATEAFF.

The rearrangement joins TRBV27 to TRBJ2-7; 9 nucleotides align to TRBD1. Germline V gene sequence: CDR1 MNHEY, CDR2 SMNVEV (reference sequence). After removal of 6 bases from V and 3 bases from J, the junction contained 6 bases not matched to a gene. The CDR3 has 14 amino acids. This chain's CDR3 is CASRTRQGGYEQYF. The CDR3 DNA sequence: TGTGCCAGCAGAACCAGACAGGGGGGCTACGAGCAGTACTTC.

This clone was detected only a few times. This chain uses TRBV19 with TRBJ2-2; TRBD1 matches at 10 bases. The trim removed 7 bases at V and 6 bases at J, leaving 2 bases unmatched. Germline V lookup: CDR1 LNHDA, CDR2 SQIVND (reference sequence). This CDR3 spans 13 amino acids. CDR3 loop: CASMGTGAGELFF. CDR3 DNA sequence: TGTGCCAGTATGGGGACAGGGGCCGGGGAGCTGTTTTTT. Complete variable domain (other parts from reference TRBV19 and TRBJ2-2): DGGITQSPKYLFRKEGQNVTLSCEQNLNHDAMYWYRQDPGQGLRLIYYSQIVNDFQKGDIAEGYSVSREKKESFPLTVTSAQKNPTAFYLCASMGTGAGELFFGEGSRLTVL.